This TCR beta chain was captured by sequencing in a study of cytomegalovirus exposure and HLA in healthy donors. This CDR3 region has 15 residues. V was cut by 3 bases and J by 1 base, with 13 bases left in between. From germline, CDR1 is MDHEN and CDR2 SYDVKM. The data were produced by immunoSEQ multiplex PCR, yet TCRdb's version contains in-frame clones alone and is incomplete. The sample includes some 68,000 clones, approximately 97% of them seen just once. The receptor comes from a man aged 18 to 30 in good health and CMV-seronegative. The sample taken for sequencing was PBMCs. The chain joins TRBV28 to TRBJ2-7; D possibly corresponds to TRBD2 (5 bases). The CDR3 DNA reads as TGTGCCAGCAGTTTTGAGGGAATTCAGTCCTACGAGCAGTACTTC. Its protein is CASSFEGIQSYEQYF.